A single sample gave rise to the 25 T cell receptor beta chains below, sequenced in a study of post-analysis software for immune sequencing data. Presence of unique molecular identifiers characterized the TCR beta cDNA libraries. MiXCR was run by TCRdb on the PCR reads, yielding one entry per CDR3 protein. The data contain 150,000 to 200,000 distinct CDR3 sequences, about 36% of them singletons. Sequenced here: blood, sampled after autologous hematopoietic stem cell transplantation. Receptors originate from a girl aged 10-17 years with multiple sclerosis.

V usage is TRBV6-1 and J usage is TRBJ2-7; D is unresolved. There are 16 residues in the CDR3. Trimming shortened V by 2 bases and J by 1 base, and 15 bases separated the two germline ends. The V gene's germline CDR1 is MNHNS and CDR2 SASEGT. The CDR3 DNA reads TGTGCCAGCAGTGAAAAGTTCCGTGGATTGTCCTACGAGCAGTACTTC. Protein product: CASSEKFRGLSYEQYF.

Written as DNA, the CDR3 is TGTGCCACCAGTGATACGGCAGGGTCGGATTGGCGTGATGCAGAGACCCAGTACTTC. As protein: CATSDTAGSDWRDAETQYF. V is TRBV24-1 and J is TRBJ2-5, with D tentatively TRBD1 (5 bases). CDR3 size: 19 residues. In germline, CDR1 is KGHDR, CDR2 SFDVKD. The V gene lost 3 bases and the J gene lost 4 bases, with 26 bases spanning the gap.

This clonotype came up a few times. The chain employs TRBV7-9 and TRBJ1-4, with a possible D match to TRBD1 (5 bases). Germline CDR1 and CDR2: SEHNR and FQNEAQ (reference sequence). V lost 5 bases and J 0 bases, leaving 10 bases between the germline ends. CDR3 length equals 15 residues. The CDR3 region has the DNA TGTGCCAGCAGCCCAACAGGTTCAACTAATGAAAAACTGTTTTTT. Its translation: CASSPTGSTNEKLFF. Full variable domain (missing parts from reference TRBV7-9 and TRBJ1-4): DTGVSQNPRHKITKRGQNVTFRCDPISEHNRLYWYRQTLGQGPEFLTYFQNEAQLEKSRLLSDRFSAERPKGSFSTLEIQRTEQGDSAMYLCASSPTGSTNEKLFFGSGTQLSVL.

In this sample, this clonotype turned up a few times. A clone one base away is much larger, so this may be a read error. V and J are TRBV5-1 and TRBJ2-3, with 9 bases fitting TRBD2. The germline CDR1 and CDR2 sequences are SGHRS and YFSETQ. The CDR3 runs to 15 residues. The CDR3 spells CASSPSGRTTDTRYF. The DNA for the CDR3 is TGCGCCAGCAGCCCAAGCGGGAGGACTACAGATACGCGGTATTTT.

This clonotype has more than one count but fewer than ten. The chain carries TRBV12-3 or TRBV12-4 and TRBJ2-7, with D unresolved. The CDR3 runs 14 residues. Trimming left V 3 bases short and J 0 bases short, with 9 bases between. The CDR3 loop is CASSFLPGSYEQYF. In DNA form, the CDR3 reads TGTGCCAGCAGTTTTCTTCCCGGCTCCTACGAGCAGTACTTC.

The chain has TRBV5-1 and TRBJ1-2; TRBD1 is a possible D gene (5 bases). V lost 5 bases and J lost 7, with 12 bases in between. Germline loops: CDR1 SGHRS, CDR2 YFSETQ. CDR3 length equals 12 residues. The CDR3 nucleotides are TGCGCCAGCAGGCCTGGGACCGCTGGCTACACCTTC. Translated: CASRPGTAGYTF.

This clonotype turned up a few times. The chain is built from TRBV29-1 and TRBJ2-7, with D possibly matching TRBD2 (5 bases). Germline-derived CDR1 and CDR2 are SQVTM and ANQGSEA. CDR3 length equals 13 residues. V lost 0 bases, J lost 1 base, and 7 bases lay in between. CDR3 sequence: CSVEDPGSYEQYF. The CDR3 DNA reads TGCAGCGTTGAAGATCCGGGGTCCTACGAGCAGTACTTC.

Ten or more counts support this clonotype. The chain combines TRBV20-1 with TRBJ2-5, with D perhaps TRBD2 (6 bases). CDR3 length equals 15 residues. Trimming took 1 base from V and 2 from J, leaving 14 bases between them. Germline CDR1 DFQATT, CDR2 SNEGSKA (reference sequence). For the CDR3, the DNA is TGCAGTGCTAGAGGTGGAGGGCCGAAGCAAGAGACCCAGTACTTC. This sequence encodes CSARGGGPKQETQYF.

CDR3 bases: TGTGCCAGCGACCGTGCGGGGCAGGGTTTGTCTGAGCAGTTCTTC. Translation: CASDRAGQGLSEQFF. The V call is TRBV5-6, the J call TRBJ2-1, with D perhaps TRBD2 (6 bases). CDR1 is SGHDT, CDR2 YYEEEE, per germline. The CDR3 has 15 amino acids. Trimming shortened V by 7 bases and J by 9 bases, and 23 bases separated the two germline ends.

Judged by abundance, this clonotype is medium-sized. This chain connects TRBV10-2 to TRBJ2-7; no clear D. The CDR3 runs to 13 residues. Trimming pared 2 bases from V and 7 bases from J, leaving 12 bases between. CDR1 is WSHSY, CDR2 SAAADI, per germline. DNA of the CDR3: TGCGCCAGCAGTGAGACCCCAAGGATGGAGCAGTACTTC. Its protein is CASSETPRMEQYF.

The chain has TRBV5-1 and TRBJ2-5, with a weak D call TRBD2 (5 bases). Trimming took off 0 bases at V and 1 base at J, with 10 bases between the two ends. The CDR3 contains 15 residues. The germline V gene has CDR1 SGHRS and CDR2 YFSETQ. CDR3 loop: CASSLEGSGQETQYF. CDR3 in DNA: TGCGCCAGCAGCTTGGAAGGCAGCGGCCAAGAGACCCAGTACTTC.

This chain uses TRBV29-1 with TRBJ1-4; a possible D gene is TRBD1 (5 bases). Trimming removed 6 bases from V and 4 bases from J, with 12 bases in between. There are 13 residues in the CDR3. Germline values: CDR1 SQVTM, CDR2 ANQGSEA. CDR3 residues: CSVRGDGNEKLFF. In nucleotides, the CDR3 is TGCAGCGTCAGAGGGGACGGTAATGAAAAACTGTTTTTT.

The rearrangement uses TRBV10-2 and TRBJ2-1; D uncertain. V lost 4 bases and J lost 5, with 12 bases in between. The germline CDR1 and CDR2 sequences are WSHSY and SAAADI. This CDR3 has 14 amino acids. In nucleotides, the CDR3 is TGCGCCAGCAGTGTTTCCTTCCGTGACAATGAGCAGTTCTTC. It encodes CASSVSFRDNEQFF.

V gene TRBV11-2 combines with J gene TRBJ1-1; D is unresolved. Deletions cut 2 bases from V and 5 bases from J, with 9 bases between. This CDR3 region has 13 residues. Per germline, CDR1 SGHAT and CDR2 FQNNGV. CDR3 DNA sequence: TGTGCCAGCAGCTTACAAGACGGGACTGAAGCTTTCTTT. It encodes CASSLQDGTEAFF. Based on the CDR3 plus reference TRBV11-2 and TRBJ1-1, the full variable domain is EAGVAQSPRYKIIEKRQSVAFWCNPISGHATLYWYQQILGQGPKLLIQFQNNGVVDDSQLPKDRFSAERLKGVDSTLKIQPAKLEDSAVYLCASSLQDGTEAFFGQGTRLTVV.

This clonotype has only a few counts. J is TRBJ2-5 and V is TRBV7-3, with no clear D. The CDR3 runs 14 residues. Germline-derived CDR1 and CDR2 are SGHTA and FQGTGA. The ends were cut back, 2 bases at V and 1 base at J, with 8 bases in the middle. The CDR3 region is CASSLDGLQETQYF. In DNA, the CDR3 is TGTGCCAGCAGCTTAGACGGCCTCCAAGAGACCCAGTACTTC. Looking up the rest from reference TRBV7-3 and TRBJ2-5 gives the full variable domain: GAGVSQTPSNKVTEKGKYVELRCDPISGHTALYWYRQSLGQGPEFLIYFQGTGAADDSGLPNDRFFAVRPEGSVSTLKIQRTERGDSAVYLCASSLDGLQETQYFGPGTRLLVL.

J is TRBJ1-1 and V is TRBV11-1, with a weak D call TRBD1 (5 bases). The CDR3 covers 15 residues. V lost 3 bases and J 3 bases, leaving 14 bases between the germline ends. Germline-derived CDR1 and CDR2 are SGHAT and FQDESV (reference sequence). CDR3 protein: CASSLWGEVDTEAFF. CDR3 bases: TGTGCCAGCAGCTTGTGGGGCGAGGTGGACACTGAAGCTTTCTTT.

The chain carries TRBV12-3 or TRBV12-4 and TRBJ2-1; weak D call: TRBD2 (6 bases). The ends were cut back, 6 bases at V and 9 bases at J, with 18 bases in the middle. This CDR3 spans 14 amino acids. The CDR3: CASSLSGFNGEQFF. The CDR3 DNA is TGTGCCAGCAGCTTGAGCGGGTTCAACGGTGAGCAGTTCTTC.

A note on this clonotype: At one end the junction does not follow the germline gene, possibly because of a read error. The gene calls are TRBV2 and TRBJ1-2; 8 bases fit TRBD1. Germline V CDR1 and CDR2: SNHLY, FYNNEI. The CDR3 sequence is 15 residues long. In nucleotides, the CDR3 is TGTGCCAGCAGTTTCAGGGGGCTCTTCCAATATGGTTACACCTTC. Its translation: CASSFRGLFQYGYTF.

The J gene is TRBJ2-7, the V gene TRBV5-1; D gene uncertain. The germline gives CDR1 SGHRS, CDR2 YFSETQ. This CDR3 contains 13 residues. The V end was cut by 2 bases, the J end by 6 bases, with 12 bases between. The CDR3 DNA follows: TGCGCCAGCAGCTTCTCACTACGCGGCGAGCAGTACTTC. Amino acids: CASSFSLRGEQYF.

This clonotype occurred a few times. CDR3 region: CAWSVQGHYEQYF. The CDR3 DNA sequence: TGTGCCTGGAGTGTACAGGGACACTACGAGCAGTACTTC. This chain connects TRBV30 to TRBJ2-7; possibly TRBD1 for D (6 bases). The CDR3 sequence is 13 residues long. V was clipped by 0 bases and J by 3 bases, with 9 bases between them. CDR1 GTSNPN and CDR2 SVGIG come from the germline V gene (reference sequence).

This chain uses TRBV12-3 or TRBV12-4 with TRBJ2-3; 8 bases line up with TRBD2. The CDR3 length is 13 residues. J was trimmed by 3 bases and V by 8 bases; bases with no gene match: 4. Here the CDR3 DNA reads TGTGCCAGCCGAGCGGGAGCAACAGATACGCAGTATTTT. Protein: CASRAGATDTQYF.

This clonotype was observed a single time. The V and J genes are TRBV18 and TRBJ1-4, with TRBD1 as a possible D gene (5 bases). The CDR3 totals 16 residues. V lost 0 bases and J 6 bases, leaving 14 bases between the germline ends. Germline CDR1 is KGHSH and CDR2 is LQKENI. The CDR3 nucleotides read TGTGCCAGCTCACCACCGCCAGGGTATTTGGATGAAAAACTGTTTTTT. Encoded protein: CASSPPPGYLDEKLFF.

The CDR3 loop reads CASSPRTGSLTYEQYF. The CDR3 coding sequence is TGTGCCAGCAGCCCGAGGACAGGGAGCCTCACCTACGAGCAGTACTTC. V and J are TRBV7-2 and TRBJ2-7, with 8 bases identical to TRBD1. Germline lookup yields CDR1 SGHTA and CDR2 FQGNSA. The ends lost 5 bases at V and 2 bases at J; junction bases unmatched: 11. The CDR3 totals 16 residues. The full variable domain, its missing parts supplied by reference TRBV7-2 and TRBJ2-7, is GAGVSQSPSNKVTEKGKDVELRCDPISGHTALYWYRQSLGQGLEFLIYFQGNSAPDKSGLPSDRFSAERTGGSVSTLTIQRTQQEDSAVYLCASSPRTGSLTYEQYFGPGTRLTVT.

This clonotype was detected a few times. This sequence joins TRBV20-1 and TRBJ2-3, with D perhaps assigned TRBD1 or TRBD2 (5 bases each). CDR3 length: 15 amino acids. The V end lost 0 bases, the J end lost 1 base, and 11 bases lay between the germline ends. Germline V gene sequence: CDR1 DFQATT, CDR2 SNEGSKA (reference sequence). The CDR3 spells CSARDPWDGTDTQYF. CDR3 DNA: TGCAGTGCTAGAGATCCTTGGGACGGCACAGATACGCAGTATTTT.

This clonotype was counted a few times. The rearrangement joins TRBV5-1 to TRBJ2-1; the match to TRBD1 covers 7 bases. The CDR3 is 16 residues long. Germline loops: CDR1 SGHRS, CDR2 YFSETQ. The V gene end was trimmed by 0 bases and the J gene end by 6 bases; junction bases not matched to a gene: 9. CDR3 in amino acids: CASSLASTGSGNEQFF. CDR3 DNA: TGCGCCAGCAGCTTGGCTTCGACAGGGTCCGGCAATGAGCAGTTCTTC.